These 2 T cell receptor beta chains were all obtained from the same sample, sequenced in a study of T cell responses to AZD1222 COVID-19 vaccine. Here immunoSEQ multiplex PCR was the method, and the copy in TCRdb shows in-frame clones only, minus some. Of about 130,000 clones listed, 80% to 90% are singletons. The sequencing here drew on peripheral blood, taken on day 0 of AZD1222 vaccination. Receptors were obtained from an adult in good health.

This clone was seen more than once but under ten times. The chain links TRBV7-9 to TRBJ1-2; possible D gene TRBD1, 5 bases. CDR1 and CDR2 from the germline V gene are SEHNR and FQNEAQ (reference sequence). V was pared by 1 base and J by 8 bases, with 8 bases between. The CDR3 runs 12 residues. CDR3: CASSLVGGGYTF. The CDR3 nucleotides are TGTGCCAGCAGCTTAGTTGGGGGAGGCTACACCTTC.

This chain joins TRBV4-1 and TRBJ1-1; 12 bases are a match to TRBD1. With 0 bases clipped from V and 3 bases from J, the junction kept 14 bases outside the gene matches. CDR3 length: 20 residues. Germline CDR1 reads MGHRA; CDR2 reads YSYEKL. The CDR3 sequence is CASSQDGGQGAIGPHTEAFF. The CDR3 nucleotides read TGCGCCAGCAGCCAAGATGGGGGACAGGGGGCGATAGGGCCTCACACTGAAGCTTTCTTT.